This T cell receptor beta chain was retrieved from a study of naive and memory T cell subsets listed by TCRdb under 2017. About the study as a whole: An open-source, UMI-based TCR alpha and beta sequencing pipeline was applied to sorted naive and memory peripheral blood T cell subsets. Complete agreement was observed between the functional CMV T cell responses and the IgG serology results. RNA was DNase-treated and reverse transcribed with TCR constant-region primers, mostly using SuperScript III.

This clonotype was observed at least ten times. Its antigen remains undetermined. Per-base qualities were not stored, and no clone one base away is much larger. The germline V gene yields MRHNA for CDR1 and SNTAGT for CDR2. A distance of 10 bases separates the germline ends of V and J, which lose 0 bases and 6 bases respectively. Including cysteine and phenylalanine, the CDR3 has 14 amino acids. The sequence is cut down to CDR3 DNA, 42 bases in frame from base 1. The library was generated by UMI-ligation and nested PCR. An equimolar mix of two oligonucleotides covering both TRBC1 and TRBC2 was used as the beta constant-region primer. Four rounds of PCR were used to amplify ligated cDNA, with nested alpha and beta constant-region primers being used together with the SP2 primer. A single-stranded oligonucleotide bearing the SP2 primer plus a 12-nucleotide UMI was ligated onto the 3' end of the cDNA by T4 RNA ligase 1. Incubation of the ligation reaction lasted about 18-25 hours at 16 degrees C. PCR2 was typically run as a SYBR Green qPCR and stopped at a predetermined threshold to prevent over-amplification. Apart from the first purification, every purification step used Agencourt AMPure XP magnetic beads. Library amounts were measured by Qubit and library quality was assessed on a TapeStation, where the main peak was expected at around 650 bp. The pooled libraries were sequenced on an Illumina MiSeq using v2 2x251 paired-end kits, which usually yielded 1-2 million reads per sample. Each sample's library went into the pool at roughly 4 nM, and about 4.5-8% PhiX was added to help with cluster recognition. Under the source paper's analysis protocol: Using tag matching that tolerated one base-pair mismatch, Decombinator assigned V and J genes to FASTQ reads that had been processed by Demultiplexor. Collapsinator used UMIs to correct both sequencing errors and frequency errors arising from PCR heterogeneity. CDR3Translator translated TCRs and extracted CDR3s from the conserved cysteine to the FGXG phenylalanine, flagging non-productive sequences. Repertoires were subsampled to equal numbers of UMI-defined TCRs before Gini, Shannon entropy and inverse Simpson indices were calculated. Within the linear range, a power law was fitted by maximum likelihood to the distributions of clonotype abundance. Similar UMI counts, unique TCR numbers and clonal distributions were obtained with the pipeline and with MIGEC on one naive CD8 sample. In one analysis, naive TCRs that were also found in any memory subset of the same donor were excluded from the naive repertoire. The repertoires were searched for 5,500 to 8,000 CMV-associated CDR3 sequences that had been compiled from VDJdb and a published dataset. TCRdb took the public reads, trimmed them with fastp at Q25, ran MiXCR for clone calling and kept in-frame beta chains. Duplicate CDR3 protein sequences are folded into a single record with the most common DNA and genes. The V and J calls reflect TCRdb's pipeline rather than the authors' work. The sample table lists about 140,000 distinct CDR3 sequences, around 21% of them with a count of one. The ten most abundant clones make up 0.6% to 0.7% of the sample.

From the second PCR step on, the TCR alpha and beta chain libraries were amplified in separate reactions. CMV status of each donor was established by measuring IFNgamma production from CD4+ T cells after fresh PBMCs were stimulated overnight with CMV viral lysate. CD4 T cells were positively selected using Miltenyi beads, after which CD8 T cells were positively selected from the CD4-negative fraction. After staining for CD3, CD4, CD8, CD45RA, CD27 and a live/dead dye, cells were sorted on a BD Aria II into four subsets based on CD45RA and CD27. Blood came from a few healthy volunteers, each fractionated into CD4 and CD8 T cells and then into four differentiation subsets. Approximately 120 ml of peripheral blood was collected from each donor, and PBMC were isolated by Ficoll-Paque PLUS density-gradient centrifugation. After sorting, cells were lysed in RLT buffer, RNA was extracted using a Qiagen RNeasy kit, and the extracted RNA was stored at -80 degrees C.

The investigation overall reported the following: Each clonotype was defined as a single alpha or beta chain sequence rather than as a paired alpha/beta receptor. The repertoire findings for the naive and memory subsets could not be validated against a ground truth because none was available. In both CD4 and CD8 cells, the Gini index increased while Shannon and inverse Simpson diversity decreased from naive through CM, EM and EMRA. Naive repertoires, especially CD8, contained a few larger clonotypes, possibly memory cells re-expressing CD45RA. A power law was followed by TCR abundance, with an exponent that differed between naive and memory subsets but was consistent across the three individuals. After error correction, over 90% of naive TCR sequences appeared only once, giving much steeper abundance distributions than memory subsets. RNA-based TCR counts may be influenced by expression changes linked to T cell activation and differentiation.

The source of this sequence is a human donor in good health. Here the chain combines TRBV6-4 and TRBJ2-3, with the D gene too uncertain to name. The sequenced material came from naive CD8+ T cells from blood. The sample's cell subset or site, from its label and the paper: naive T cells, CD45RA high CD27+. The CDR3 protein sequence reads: CASSDSRVRDTQYF. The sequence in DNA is TGTGCCAGCAGTGACTCGAGAGTAAGGGATACGCAGTATTTT.